This TCR beta chain was retrieved from a study of long-term antiretroviral therapy in people with HIV. The study used samples holding 1-10 million cryopreserved PBMC before DNA extraction. The assay, immunoSEQ v3.0, was run at survey level. Profiled with immunoSEQ multiplex PCR; TCRdb holds only in-frame clones, not every one. The data contain about 19,000 clones, roughly 78% of them singletons. The CDR3 length is 14 residues. CDR1 and CDR2 (germline): SNHLY, FYNNEI. The V gene lost 8 bases and the J gene lost 3 bases, with 14 bases spanning the gap. Sequenced material: unsorted PBMCs, taken at the start of antiretroviral therapy, before treatment. The clonotype comes from a man between 18 and 29 years old with HIV. The V and J genes are TRBV2 and TRBJ2-1; D may be TRBD2 (6 bases). CDR3 region: CASARAGGYNEQFF. Written as DNA, the CDR3 is TGTGCCAGCGCCCGGGCCGGGGGCTACAATGAGCAGTTCTTC.